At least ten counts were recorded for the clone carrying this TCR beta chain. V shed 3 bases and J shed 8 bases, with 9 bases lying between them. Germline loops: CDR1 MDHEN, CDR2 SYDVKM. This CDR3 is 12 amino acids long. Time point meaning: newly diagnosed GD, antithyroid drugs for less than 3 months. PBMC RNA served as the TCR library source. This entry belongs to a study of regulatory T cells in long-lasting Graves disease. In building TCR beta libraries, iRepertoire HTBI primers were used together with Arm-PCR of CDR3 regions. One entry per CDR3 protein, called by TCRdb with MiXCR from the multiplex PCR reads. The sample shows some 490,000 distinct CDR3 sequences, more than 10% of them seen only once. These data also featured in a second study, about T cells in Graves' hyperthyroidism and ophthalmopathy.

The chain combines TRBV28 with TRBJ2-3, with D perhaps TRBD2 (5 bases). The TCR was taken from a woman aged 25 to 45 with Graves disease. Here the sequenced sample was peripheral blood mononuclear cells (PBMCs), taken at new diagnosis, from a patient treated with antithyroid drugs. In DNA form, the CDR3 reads TGTGCCAGCAGTTTCACGGGGAGTACGCAGTATTTT. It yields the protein CASSFTGSTQYF.